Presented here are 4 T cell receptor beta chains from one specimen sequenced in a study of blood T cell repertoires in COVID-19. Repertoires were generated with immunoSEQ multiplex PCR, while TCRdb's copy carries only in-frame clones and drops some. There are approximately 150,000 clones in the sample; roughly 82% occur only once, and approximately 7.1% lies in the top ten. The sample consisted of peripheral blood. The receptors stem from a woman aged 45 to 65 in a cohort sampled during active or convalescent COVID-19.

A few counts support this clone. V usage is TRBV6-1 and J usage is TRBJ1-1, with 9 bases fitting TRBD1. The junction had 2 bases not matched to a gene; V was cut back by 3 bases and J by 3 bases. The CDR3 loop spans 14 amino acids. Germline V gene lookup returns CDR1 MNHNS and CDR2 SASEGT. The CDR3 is CASSDGQGYTEAFF. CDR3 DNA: TGTGCCAGCAGTGATGGACAGGGGTACACTGAAGCTTTCTTT.

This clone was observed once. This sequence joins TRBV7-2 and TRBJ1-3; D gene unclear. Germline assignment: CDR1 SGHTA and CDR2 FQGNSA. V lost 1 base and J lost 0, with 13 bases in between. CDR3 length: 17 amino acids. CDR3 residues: CASSLENYRSSGNTIYF. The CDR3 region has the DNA TGTGCCAGCAGCTTAGAAAACTACCGGAGCTCTGGAAACACCATATATTTT.

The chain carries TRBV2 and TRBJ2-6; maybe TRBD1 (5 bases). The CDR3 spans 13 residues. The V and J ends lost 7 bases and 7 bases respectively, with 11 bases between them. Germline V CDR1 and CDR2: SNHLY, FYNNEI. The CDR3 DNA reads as TGTGCCAGCACCCCGACAGAAGCCAACGTCCTGACTTTC. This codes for CASTPTEANVLTF. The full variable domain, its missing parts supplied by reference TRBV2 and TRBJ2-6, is EPEVTQTPSHQVTQMGQEVILRCVPISNHLYFYWYRQILGQKVEFLVSFYNNEISEKSEIFDDQFSVERPDGSNFTLKIRSTKLEDSAMYFCASTPTEANVLTFGAGSRLTVL.

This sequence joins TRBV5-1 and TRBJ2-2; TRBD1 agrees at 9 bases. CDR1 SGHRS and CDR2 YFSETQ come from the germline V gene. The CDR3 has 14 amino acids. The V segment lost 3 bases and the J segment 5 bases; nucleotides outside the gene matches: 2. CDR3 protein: CASSSGQGTGELFF. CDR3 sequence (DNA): TGCGCCAGCAGCTCCGGACAGGGGACCGGGGAGCTGTTTTTT.